The entry below gives a single T cell receptor beta chain sequence along with its context. Its antigen target is currently unknown. The record has no base qualities; no much larger clone is one base away. The entry originates in a study of Ad26.COV2.S vaccination and SARS-CoV-2 variants (dated by TCRdb to the early 2020s). Context from the whole study: Vaccine-arm donors came from COV1001, a multicentre, randomized, double-blind, placebo-controlled phase I-IIa trial of Ad26.COV2.S in healthy adults. Dosing of Ad26.COV2.S was intramuscular, at either 5x10^10 or 1x10^11 viral particles, delivered as one shot or as two shots spaced 56 days apart. TCRbeta repertoire sequencing served as the tool for gauging how specific and how broad the SARS-CoV-2-reactive T cell receptors were following Ad26.COV2.S vaccination. The TCR-sequenced set comprised approximately 30 samples: some 20 Ad26.COV2.S vaccine recipients, 5 placebo recipients and 8 SARS-CoV-2 convalescent individuals. Trial participants were randomized into five groups of five: low-dose or high-dose Ad26.COV2.S given once or twice, or placebo on both occasions. Blinding of investigators to trial group allocation was maintained during experiments and outcome assessment. Paper-wide results and their limitations: The authors noted that the TCR breadth and depth analyses may have underestimated total T cell responses. Ad26.COV2.S recipients had higher spike-specific TCR breadth than placebo recipients (P = 0.0014). After vaccination, spike-specific CD8+ and CD4+ T cell responses were reported to show substantial breadth. Comparable non-spike TCR breadth was observed between vaccine and placebo recipients, consistent with only spike being contained in the vaccine. The study was not powered to compare responses between vaccine doses or regimens.

Explained via the paper, the treatment or condition label denotes: 15 to 20 received Ad26.COV2.S at low or high dose, single or two shots; about 5 received placebo; per-sample allocation not given. Repertoires of vaccine and placebo recipients were sequenced from samples collected on day 63 after the first injection. In Cohort 1b, 20 to 25 adults aged 18-55 years were enrolled at a single site in Boston, USA, between 29 July and 7 August 2020. Ad26.COV2.S was a replication-incompetent adenovirus type 26 vector expressing a prefusion-stabilized SARS-CoV-2 spike protein from the original Wuhan strain. The germline V gene (reference sequence) supplies CDR1 MNHEY and CDR2 SMNVEV. V loses 5 bases of germline sequence and J loses 1 base, and the interval between the two ends is 23 bases. The CDR3 runs 18 residues from the cysteine to the phenylalanine. Only CDR3 DNA is held: 54 bases, read in frame from base 1.

TCRbeta CDR3 regions were sequenced with the immunoSEQ Assay. After extraction, genomic DNA underwent amplification by bias-controlled multiplex PCR, followed by high-throughput sequencing. For the original study's pipeline: To quantify the absolute abundance of every unique TCRbeta CDR3 region, sequences were collapsed and filtered. Usable DNA was measured by amplifying reference genes present in all nucleated cells, and TCRbeta template counts were normalized to that usable DNA to estimate T cell fraction. Repertoire TCRs were annotated as SARS-CoV-2-specific when V gene, CDR3 amino acid sequence and J gene were exactly matched to a known reactive TCR set. The reference SARS-CoV-2 TCR set was obtained from MIRA and was filtered for enrichment in COVID-19-positive ImmuneCODE repertoires, whereby public or cross-reactive TCRs were removed. Using the MIRA antigens, annotated TCRs were further analysed by specific ORF or by position within an ORF. Depth was the summed frequency of annotated unique rearrangements, while breadth was defined as annotated unique rearrangements over total unique productive rearrangements. Two-sided Wilcoxon rank-sum tests were used to compare TCR breadth between groups. TCRdb's version of the immuneACCESS table is confined to in-frame rearrangements and falls short of the full clone set. An unresolved V gene accounts for under half of the shortfall where checked; the remainder is of unknown origin. V and J calls and clone size are as listed in that table; D and trimming were resolved from the DNA. For this sample the table gives approximately 410,000 clones, of which roughly 90% were detected only once. The biggest ten clones account for around 3.6% of the sample.

This TCR was recovered from a person between 18 and 59 years old who received the Ad26.COV2.S COVID-19 vaccine or a placebo. This specimen consisted of peripheral blood, obtained in a trial of Ad26.COV2.S vaccine versus placebo. The chain joins TRBV27 to TRBJ1-2, with the D gene not clear enough to name. In nucleotide form, the sequence is TGTGCCAGCAGTGCCGAATTCCCAAGGAGCCCTGTTAACTATGGCTACACCTTC. This gives the protein CASSAEFPRSPVNYGYTF.